Each of the 15 T cell receptor beta chains below was sequenced from the same sample in a study of cytomegalovirus exposure and HLA in healthy donors. The PCR employed 60 Vbeta primers together with 13 Jbeta primers. Sequencing was performed with immunoSEQ multiplex PCR; in TCRdb, only in-frame clones are kept and a portion is missing. The data contain some 130,000 clones, approximately 79% of them singletons. Material: PBMCs. The source is a man aged 35-49 years in good health and CMV-seropositive.

The V and J genes are TRBV5-8 and TRBJ2-7, with a tentative D call TRBD1 (6 bases). The V gene's germline CDR1 is SGHTS and CDR2 YDEGEE. The CDR3 runs 16 residues. Trimming pared 2 bases from V and 3 bases from J, leaving 18 bases between. DNA of the CDR3: TGTGCCAGCAGCTTTTATCTAGGCAGGGGCCACTACGAGCAGTACTTC. As protein: CASSFYLGRGHYEQYF.

The chain is built from TRBV6-5 and TRBJ1-5; D not resolved. CDR3 length: 13 residues. Germline CDR1 is MNHEY and CDR2 is SVGAGI. Between the trimmed V and J ends, which lost 8 bases and 3 bases, there was a span of 11 bases. The CDR3 protein is CASHGRSNQPQHF. CDR3 coding DNA: TGTGCCAGCCATGGCAGGTCCAATCAGCCCCAGCATTTT.

The J gene is TRBJ2-3, the V gene TRBV5-1; TRBD1 matches 9 bases. The CDR3 loop spans 13 amino acids. J was trimmed by 6 bases and V by 5 bases; bases with no gene match: 4. Germline V gene sequence: CDR1 SGHRS, CDR2 YFSETQ. CDR3 nucleotide sequence: TGCGCCAGCAGTCGAGGACAGGGGGATACGCAGTATTTT. Translating it yields CASSRGQGDTQYF.

The rearrangement joins TRBV7-2 to TRBJ2-7; TRBD2 might be the D (6 bases). V was shortened by 7 bases and J by 7 bases, with 11 bases between the two germline ends. Per the germline V gene, CDR1 is SGHTA and CDR2 is FQGNSA. The CDR3 runs 11 residues. CDR3 residues: CASTPGVEQYF. The CDR3 coding sequence is TGTGCCAGCACCCCGGGGGTAGAGCAGTACTTC. The variable domain in full, completed from reference TRBV7-2 and TRBJ2-7, reads GAGVSQSPSNKVTEKGKDVELRCDPISGHTALYWYRQSLGQGLEFLIYFQGNSAPDKSGLPSDRFSAERTGGSVSTLTIQRTQQEDSAVYLCASTPGVEQYFGPGTRLTVT.

The V gene is TRBV6-1, the J gene TRBJ1-5; TRBD1 matches at 7 bases. Trimming removed 4 bases from V and 2 bases from J; junction bases left unmatched: 8. The CDR3 length is 16 residues. The V gene's germline CDR1 is MNHNS and CDR2 SASEGT. Written as DNA, the CDR3 is TGTGCCAGCAGTGTGAACAGGGGTGCTGGCAATCAGCCCCAGCATTTT. Encoded protein: CASSVNRGAGNQPQHF.

The rearrangement joins TRBV30 to TRBJ1-1, with D uncertain. This CDR3 is built from 14 residues. CDR1 is GTSNPN, CDR2 SVGIG, per germline (reference sequence). The V and J ends lost 0 bases and 3 bases respectively, with 11 bases between them. CDR3 coding DNA: TGTGCCTGGAGTGTGGGAGGGTTTCACACTGAAGCTTTCTTT. Translation gives CAWSVGGFHTEAFF.

The chain combines TRBV5-1 with TRBJ1-2; no firm D call. Germline CDR1 SGHRS, CDR2 YFSETQ. Trimming shortened V by 2 bases and J by 1 base, and 9 bases separated the two germline ends. The CDR3 loop spans 14 amino acids. CDR3 protein: CASSLAGLNYGYTF. CDR3 sequence (DNA): TGCGCCAGCAGCTTAGCCGGACTTAACTATGGCTACACCTTC.

The chain joins TRBV28 to TRBJ1-1, with 9 bases matching TRBD1. The germline V gene encodes CDR1 MDHEN and CDR2 SYDVKM. This CDR3 comprises 14 residues. J was trimmed by 5 bases and V by 6 bases; bases with no gene match: 7. CDR3 sequence: CASRPQGAFTEAFF. CDR3 in DNA: TGTGCCAGCAGGCCACAGGGGGCTTTTACTGAAGCTTTCTTT.

The rearrangement uses TRBV10-2 and TRBJ1-5; TRBD1 is a possible D gene (5 bases). The length of the CDR3 is 16 residues. CDR1 is WSHSY and CDR2 is SAAADI in the germline V gene. V was pared by 3 bases and J by 6 bases, with 18 bases between. CDR3 coding DNA: TGCGCCAGCAGTGACCCGCCGGGGGAAGAAGGTCAGCCCCAGCATTTT. Its protein product is CASSDPPGEEGQPQHF.

The chain recombines TRBV2 with TRBJ1-2, with D tentatively TRBD1 (6 bases). CDR3 size: 11 residues. V lost 8 bases, J lost 4 bases, and 8 bases lay in between. CDR1 SNHLY and CDR2 FYNNEI come from the germline V gene. The chain's CDR3 is CASRQVYGYTF. Written as DNA, the CDR3 is TGTGCCAGCCGACAGGTCTATGGCTACACCTTC.

A few counts support this clone. The chain links TRBV6-1 to TRBJ1-5; D remains unclear. The CDR3 length is 13 residues. The V gene lost 1 base and the J gene lost 9 bases, with 10 bases spanning the gap. Germline CDR1 is MNHNS and CDR2 is SASEGT. In nucleotides, the CDR3 is TGTGCCAGCAGTGAAGGGCAAGTCAGGCCCCAGCATTTT. This encodes CASSEGQVRPQHF.

This clone has more than one count but fewer than ten. The rearrangement uses TRBV13 and TRBJ2-7, with 7 bases identical to TRBD2. This CDR3 has 16 amino acids. The V gene end was trimmed by 5 bases and the J gene end by 0 bases; junction bases not matched to a gene: 10. Germline CDR1 and CDR2: PRHDT and FYEKMQ (reference sequence). The CDR3 coding sequence is TGTGCCAGCAGCCCCGGGGGAGGCGGGGGCTCCTACGAGCAGTACTTC. Translating gives CASSPGGGGGSYEQYF.

This chain's CDR3 is CASSRDRANTEAFF. CDR3 sequence (DNA): TGTGCCAGCAGCCGGGACAGGGCGAACACTGAAGCTTTCTTT. The V gene is TRBV25-1, the J gene TRBJ1-1; 9 nucleotides match TRBD1. J lost 1 base, V lost 6 bases, and 3 bases had no gene match. The CDR3 has 14 residues. Germline V gives CDR1 MGHDK, CDR2 SYGVNS. The full variable domain, with the rest looked up from reference TRBV25-1 and TRBJ1-1, is EADIYQTPRYLVIGTGKKITLECSQTMGHDKMYWYQQDPGMELHLIHYSYGVNSTEKGDLSSESTVSRIRTEHFPLTLESARPSHTSQYLCASSRDRANTEAFFGQGTRLTVV.

This clone has a handful of counts. This chain joins TRBV27 and TRBJ2-7; 10 positions match TRBD1. The CDR3 loop spans 16 amino acids. From germline, CDR1 is MNHEY and CDR2 SMNVEV (reference sequence). Trimming removed 3 bases from V and 0 bases from J; junction bases left unmatched: 5. The CDR3 DNA reads as TGTGCCAGCAGTTTCTCCGGGACAGGGGCCTCCTACGAGCAGTACTTC. Protein product: CASSFSGTGASYEQYF.

The rearrangement joins TRBV29-1 to TRBJ2-3; no clear D gene. V was shortened by 3 bases and J by 6 bases, with 13 bases between the two germline ends. CDR1 is SQVTM, CDR2 ANQGSEA, per germline. The CDR3 loop spans 13 amino acids. The CDR3 sequence is CSVDGLTADTQYF. In DNA, the CDR3 is TGCAGCGTTGATGGGCTCACAGCCGATACGCAGTATTTT.